This note documents a single TCR beta chain sequence. Sequenced by immunoSEQ multiplex PCR; TCRdb stores in-frame clones only, minus some. The sample has 15,000 to 20,000 clones; approximately 93% are singletons. This sample was taken from a study of blood T cell repertoires in COVID-19. Looking at the study overall: Sites in the United States, Italy and Spain provided acute and convalescent COVID-19 samples.

The V end lost 3 bases, the J end lost 2 bases, and 13 bases lay between the germline ends. Germline CDR1 and CDR2: KGHSH and LQKENI. The CDR3 contains 15 residues. V gene TRBV18 combines with J gene TRBJ2-5, with D possibly being TRBD2 (5 bases). Sequenced input: peripheral blood. This receptor was taken from a woman in her fifties or sixties with active COVID-19. The CDR3 reads CASSPGEGPQETQYF. The CDR3 coding sequence is TGTGCCAGCTCACCGGGTGAGGGCCCACAAGAGACCCAGTACTTC. The full variable domain, with the rest looked up from reference TRBV18 and TRBJ2-5, is NAGVMQNPRHLVRRRGQEARLRCSPMKGHSHVYWYRQLPEEGLKFMVYLQKENIIDESGMPKERFSAEFPKEGPSILRIQQVVRGDSAAYFCASSPGEGPQETQYFGPGTRLLVL.